Described below is a single TCR beta chain sequence and its context. Its antigen remains unknown. Germline trimming cut 1 base from V and 2 bases from J; bases unmatched to any gene: 11. This CDR3 is built from 18 residues. CDR1 and CDR2 from the germline V gene are LGHNA and YNFKEQ. The data were obtained in a study of cytomegalovirus exposure and HLA in healthy donors. Study-level points and caveats: Diagnosis of cytomegalovirus status made by the classifier reportedly showed high specificity and sensitivity. When analyzed later, the rates of TCR association showed variation by HLA locus, with DRB1 the most and HLA-C the fewest.

Nominally healthy donors provided the samples, though records likely missed some immune exposures. Use of 60 Vbeta and 13 Jbeta primers characterized the PCR. Authors' data handling: A later analysis tallied 80 million to 100 million unique TCR beta chains, some 12 million of them shared. Method: immunoSEQ multiplex PCR; TCRdb's copy keeps in-frame clones and lacks some. The V and J calls and clone size are taken from that table; D and trimming were inferred from the DNA. The sample shows around 65,000 clones, over 75% of them seen only once. This clonotype was obtained from a female donor in good health and CMV-seronegative. This chain links TRBV4-2 with TRBJ2-3; 8 bases are a match to TRBD2. Source material: PBMCs. CDR3 region: CASSQGRSTSGFTDTQYF. CDR3 bases: TGTGCCAGCAGCCAAGGGCGAAGTACTAGCGGCTTCACAGATACGCAGTATTTT.